This TCR beta chain is drawn from a study of neoadjuvant anti-PD-1 for oral cavity cancer. At the level of the study: Patients without progression received a fourth nivolumab dose around day 43, then surgical resection on days 50-56.

Described time point: after neoadjuvant nivolumab, at surgical resection. The J segment lost 5 bases and the V segment lost 4 bases, leaving 5 bases of the junction unmatched. The germline CDR1 and CDR2 sequences are SEHNR and FQNEAQ (reference sequence). The CDR3 spans 14 residues. Assay used: immunoSEQ multiplex PCR; TCRdb lists only in-frame clones, some missing. The sample has some 12,000 clones, 71% seen once. The source is a person aged 35-79 years with oral cavity squamous cell carcinoma. The material sequenced was PBMCs, taken after nivolumab (anti-PD-1) treatment. The V call is TRBV7-9, the J call TRBJ1-5; 7 bases align to TRBD1. The CDR3 DNA reads as TGTGCCAGCAGCTCCGACAGGGCCTATCAGCCCCAGCATTTT. It codes for CASSSDRAYQPQHF.